The sequence of this T cell receptor beta chain was determined in a study of T cells in tuberculosis. Study-wide background: The T cells targeted glucose monomycolate, a mycobacterial lipid, via CD1B. A South African cohort included IGRA-negative adolescents, latently infected IGRA-positive adolescents and adults with active tuberculosis. Study-wide results and limits: Active tuberculosis cases were adults; controls were adolescents.

Concerning this clone itself: As yet, its antigen is unknown.

CDR1 is KGHSH and CDR2 is LQKENI in the germline V gene. V shed 4 bases and J 1 base; nucleotides not matched to a gene: 13. CDR3 length equals 18 residues. Assay used: immunoSEQ multiplex PCR; TCRdb lists only in-frame clones, some missing. The repertoire includes roughly 31,000 clones, roughly 88% of them detected once, and 5.2% sits in the top ten. Time point reported: new active TB diagnosis, blood taken before or within 7 days of starting treatment. Each patient had positive sputum smear microscopy and/or positive culture. This TCR came from an adult with tuberculosis. The chain has TRBV18 and TRBJ1-2, with 9 bases identical to TRBD1. The source material was PBMCs, sampled at tuberculosis diagnosis. CDR3 bases: TGTGCCAGCTCACACAGGACAGGGGAAGCCCCGATTAACTATGGCTACACCTTC. This sequence encodes CASSHRTGEAPINYGYTF.